This T cell receptor beta chain was found in a study of blood T cell repertoires in COVID-19. Some clones are missing from TCRdb's copy, which holds only in-frame ones; the method was immunoSEQ multiplex PCR. The sample shows some 140,000 clones, about 85% of them seen only once. The source material was peripheral blood. The receptor was isolated from a man in his 60s with COVID-19, enrolled during active disease.

CDR3 sequence reads: CATRLGSGTEAFF. The DNA of the CDR3 is TGTGCCACCAGGCTTGGCTCGGGCACTGAAGCTTTCTTT. This rearrangement joins TRBV24-1 to TRBJ1-1; no firm D call. Trimming pared 7 bases from V and 4 bases from J, leaving 12 bases between. Per germline, CDR1 KGHDR and CDR2 SFDVKD. CDR3 length equals 13 residues.